A single TCR beta chain is shown here with its context. Its target is unknown. The germline CDR1 and CDR2 sequences are DFQATT and SNEGSKA (reference sequence). The CDR3 is made up of 10 amino acids. V was shortened by 6 bases and J by 0 bases, with 3 bases between the two germline ends. Using immunoSEQ multiplex PCR, the repertoire was profiled, and TCRdb retains in-frame clones only, with some absent. The table includes about 67,000 clones, approximately 80% detected once. This sample was included in a study of OX40 agonist ivuxolimab in advanced cancers. At the level of the study: Patients took ivuxolimab, an agonistic anti-OX40 (CD134) antibody. Intravenous ivuxolimab at 0.01 to 10 mg/kg was given to patients every 2 weeks. Study-wide findings and caveats: Which antigen the expanded peripheral T cells recognized is unknown.

The clonotype originates from an adult with an advanced solid tumor such as melanoma, head and neck, liver or kidney cancer. The sequencing here drew on CD4+ or CD8+ T cells sorted from blood, taken in a trial of the OX40 agonist ivuxolimab. The gene calls are TRBV20-1 and TRBJ2-7; D is ambiguous. This CDR3 reads CSAVSYEQYF. CDR3 nucleotides: TGCAGTGCCGTCTCCTACGAGCAGTACTTC.